The clone carrying this T cell receptor beta chain has at least ten counts. Its antigen is unidentified. V was cut by 1 base and J by 4 bases, with 14 bases left in between. CDR3 length: 14 amino acids. Germline V gene data show CDR1 as DFQATT and CDR2 as SNEGSKA (reference sequence). This record comes from a study of T cells after yellow fever vaccination. TCRdb recomputed calls from the 5' RACE reads with MiXCR, one row per CDR3 protein. The repertoire consists of 100,000 to 150,000 distinct CDR3 sequences, with 6.5% to 8% occurring once and the leading ten covering 2% to 3%. The study, taken as a whole, reports: Reappearance after the booster was observed for most primary-vaccination clones (roughly 97% CD4, over 70% CD8).

Here the sequenced sample was CD4+ T cells sorted from PBMCs, taken roughly 10 days after the first yellow fever vaccination. The sequence came from a man aged 18 to 29 who received the YFV17D yellow fever vaccine. The J gene is TRBJ2-7, the V gene TRBV20-1, with D perhaps matching TRBD1 or TRBD2 (7 bases each). The chain's CDR3 is CSARAGTAGYEQYV. The CDR3 nucleotides are TGCAGTGCTAGAGCGGGGACAGCGGGATACGAGCAGTACGTC.